This T cell receptor (beta chain) is from a study of T cell responses to AZD1222 COVID-19 vaccine. TCRdb keeps only in-frame clones here, not all; method: immunoSEQ multiplex PCR. The sample yields just under 95,000 clones, approximately 91% seen once. Germline lookup yields CDR1 SNHLY and CDR2 FYNNEI. The CDR3 spans 16 residues. The V end lost 2 bases, the J end lost 4 bases, and 15 bases lay between the germline ends. The genes are TRBV2 and TRBJ2-1; D is perhaps TRBD1 (7 bases). This sample comprised peripheral blood, obtained on day 0 of AZD1222 vaccination. The clonotype comes from an adult in good health. CDR3 loop: CASSEFSQGGYNEQFF. The DNA of the CDR3 is TGTGCCAGCAGTGAATTTAGTCAGGGGGGATACAATGAGCAGTTCTTC.